Listed here are 27 T cell receptor beta chains from one sample, sequenced in a study of shared clonotypes between healthy human individuals. CD45RO-negative, CCR7-positively selected cells formed the naive CD8 fraction, excluding terminally differentiated effector memory CD45RA+ cells. TCRdb's table, derived via immunoSEQ multiplex PCR, lists solely in-frame clones and lacks some. Of some 2 million clones listed, around 96% are singletons. The sequencing sample was made of naive CD8+ T cells sorted from blood. All receptors come from a man in his late teens or twenties in good health.

The chain combines TRBV4-1 with TRBJ2-7, with unresolved D. Deletions cut 1 base from V and 2 bases from J, with 12 bases between. The germline CDR1 and CDR2 sequences are MGHRA and YSYEKL. The CDR3 extends over 15 amino acids. The CDR3 sequence: CASSQAGTVAYEQYF. The CDR3 DNA is TGCGCCAGCAGCCAAGCGGGCACCGTCGCCTACGAGCAGTACTTC.

The chain carries TRBV4-3 and TRBJ2-1, with 13 bases aligning to TRBD2. The germline V gene has CDR1 LGHNA and CDR2 YSLEER. The J segment lost 9 bases and the V segment lost 1 base, leaving 6 bases of the junction unmatched. The length of the CDR3 is 16 residues. The CDR3 sequence: CASSQGTSGSFFEQFF. The CDR3 bases are TGCGCCAGCAGCCAAGGGACTAGCGGGAGTTTCTTTGAGCAGTTCTTC.

This clone was counted once. The chain has TRBV27 and TRBJ2-7; D is uncertain. Germline CDR1 is MNHEY and CDR2 is SMNVEV (reference sequence). V lost 3 bases, J lost 4 bases, and 10 bases lay in between. This CDR3 is 13 amino acids long. The CDR3 here is CASSFTQKYEQYF. Here the CDR3 DNA reads TGTGCCAGCAGTTTCACACAGAAATACGAGCAGTACTTC.

This clone has only a few counts. The rearrangement joins TRBV9 to TRBJ1-1; TRBD1 is a possible D gene (5 bases). This CDR3 contains 15 residues. Germline V gene sequence: CDR1 SGDLS, CDR2 YYNGEE. The V end lost 0 bases, the J end lost 1 base, and 10 bases lay between the germline ends. CDR3 nucleotide sequence: TGTGCCAGCAGCGTAGCTGGGGGACGGAACACTGAAGCTTTCTTT. Protein: CASSVAGGRNTEAFF. The whole variable domain, filled in from reference TRBV9 and TRBJ1-1, reads DSGVTQTPKHLITATGQRVTLRCSPRSGDLSVYWYQQSLDQGLQFLIQYYNGEERAKGNILERFSAQQFPDLHSELNLSSLELGDSALYFCASSVAGGRNTEAFFGQGTRLTVV.

Comments on this clone: Additional DNA sequences in this sample encode the identical CDR3. The chain employs TRBV27 and TRBJ2-1; D possibly uses TRBD1 or TRBD2 (5 bases each). CDR1 and CDR2 (germline): MNHEY, SMNVEV (reference sequence). Deletions cut 4 bases from V and 9 bases from J, with 13 bases between. The CDR3 loop spans 13 amino acids. For the CDR3, the DNA is TGTGCCAGCAGTTCACTCCTAGGGACTGAGCAGTTCTTC. Protein: CASSSLLGTEQFF.

The chain carries TRBV10-2 and TRBJ2-1; D uncertain. Looked up from germline, CDR1 is WSHSY and CDR2 is SAAADI. V lost 2 bases and J lost 3, with 8 bases in between. The CDR3 is made up of 14 amino acids. CDR3 in DNA: TGCGCCAGCAGTGAGGCCCCAGGCTACAATGAGCAGTTCTTC. It translates to CASSEAPGYNEQFF.

Comment on this clone: One junction end does not reproduce the germline sequence, and a read error may be involved. This chain joins TRBV7-7 and TRBJ2-5; TRBD1 might be the D (6 bases). CDR1 and CDR2 from the germline V gene are SSHAT and FNYEAQ (reference sequence). The CDR3 consists of 13 residues. In nucleotides, the CDR3 is TGTGCTAGCAGGTCGGACAGTCAGGGGACCCAGTACTTC. It codes for CASRSDSQGTQYF.

This sequence joins TRBV5-6 and TRBJ2-3, with 8 positions matching TRBD1. V was clipped by 5 bases and J by 2 bases; unmatched bases: 10. The germline V gene encodes CDR1 SGHDT and CDR2 YYEEEE. CDR3 length equals 16 residues. The CDR3 sequence is CASSFATGVFTDTQYF. For the CDR3, the DNA is TGTGCCAGCAGTTTTGCGACAGGGGTCTTCACAGATACGCAGTATTTT.

The V call is TRBV27, the J call TRBJ1-1, with a tentative D call TRBD1 (5 bases). This CDR3 comprises 17 residues. Germline loops: CDR1 MNHEY, CDR2 SMNVEV (reference sequence). The V end lost 7 bases, the J end lost 1 base, and 22 bases lay between the germline ends. CDR3 sequence reads: CASTIPPGLTSNTEAFF. CDR3 nucleotides: TGTGCCAGCACCATACCGCCGGGACTTACTTCGAACACTGAAGCTTTCTTT.

The chain is built from TRBV4-1 and TRBJ1-5; TRBD1 is a possible D gene (6 bases). Germline V gives CDR1 MGHRA, CDR2 YSYEKL. The CDR3 extends over 15 amino acids. The V end was cut by 1 base, the J end by 7 bases, with 14 bases between. The CDR3 region has the DNA TGCGCCAGCAGCCAAGCGTTCCAGGGGTCCCAGCCCCAGCATTTT. It yields the protein CASSQAFQGSQPQHF.

A single count supports this clone. The chain recombines TRBV4-3 with TRBJ2-7; the D is unclear. V lost 0 bases, J lost 6 bases, and 18 bases lay in between. Per germline, CDR1 LGHNA and CDR2 YSLEER. This CDR3 has 16 amino acids. The CDR3 spells CASSQDFVPSPFEQYF. The CDR3 coding sequence is TGCGCCAGCAGCCAAGATTTTGTCCCGTCCCCCTTCGAGCAGTACTTC.

This sequence joins TRBV6-5 and TRBJ2-2; no clear D gene. Germline values: CDR1 MNHEY, CDR2 SVGAGI. The CDR3 has 13 amino acids. V was cut by 5 bases and J by 1 base, with 5 bases left in between. CDR3 sequence reads: CASSRLNTGELFF. The CDR3 coding sequence is TGTGCCAGCAGTAGATTGAACACCGGGGAGCTGTTTTTT.

In the case of this clone: The sample has other DNA sequences that encode this CDR3 too. CDR3 coding DNA: TGCGCCAGCAGCCAAGGACTGAACACCGGGGAGCTGTTTTTT. Translating gives CASSQGLNTGELFF. The V call is TRBV4-3, the J call TRBJ2-2; D remains ambiguous. This CDR3 is built from 14 residues. Trimming cost V 1 base and J 1 base, with 4 bases left between them. Germline loops: CDR1 LGHNA, CDR2 YSLEER.

J is TRBJ2-1 and V is TRBV19; the match to TRBD2 covers 7 bases. The germline V gene has CDR1 LNHDA and CDR2 SQIVND (reference sequence). Germline trimming cut 5 bases from V and 5 bases from J; bases unmatched to any gene: 6. The CDR3 is 14 amino acids. In DNA form, the CDR3 reads TGTGCCAGTAGTTGGGGGGGTACCCACAATGAGCAGTTCTTC. It encodes CASSWGGTHNEQFF.

The V and J genes are TRBV4-1 and TRBJ2-5, with a tentative D call TRBD1 (7 bases). Germline CDR1 MGHRA, CDR2 YSYEKL. The CDR3 covers 15 residues. V gave up 0 bases and J gave up 4 bases, with 12 bases separating them. This chain's CDR3 is CASSQDRGAVETQYF. DNA of the CDR3: TGCGCCAGCAGCCAAGACAGGGGGGCGGTAGAGACCCAGTACTTC.

The V gene is TRBV6-1, the J gene TRBJ2-7; 7 nucleotides align to TRBD1. V gave up 9 bases and J gave up 3 bases; unmatched junction bases: 5. The germline gives CDR1 MNHNS, CDR2 SASEGT. CDR3 size: 12 residues. CDR3 amino acids: CARGDRNYEQYF. The CDR3 bases are TGTGCCAGAGGGGACAGAAACTACGAGCAGTACTTC.

The count of this clone is one. The same CDR3 arises from other DNA sequences in this sample as well. The V gene is TRBV5-6, the J gene TRBJ1-2, with 11 bases aligning to TRBD1. The germline V gene has CDR1 SGHDT and CDR2 YYEEEE. J was trimmed by 4 bases and V by 0 bases; bases with no gene match: 5. The length of the CDR3 is 16 residues. The CDR3 region has the DNA TGTGCCAGCAGCTTGGCCGGGACAGGGGGATTCTATGGCTACACCTTC. Protein product: CASSLAGTGGFYGYTF.

The genes are TRBV10-2 and TRBJ1-6; 7 positions agree with TRBD1. V gave up 8 bases and J gave up 10 bases; unmatched junction bases: 17. CDR3 length: 16 amino acids. Germline CDR1 WSHSY, CDR2 SAAADI. CDR3 amino acids: CASLYRQGNVVSPLHF. For the CDR3, the DNA is TGCGCCAGCCTCTACCGACAGGGTAACGTAGTGTCACCCCTCCACTTT.

The CDR3 DNA follows: TGCGCCAGCAGCCAAGAGACAGGGCCGCCCCTCCACTTT. Translated, it gives CASSQETGPPLHF. The V gene is TRBV4-1, the J gene TRBJ1-6, with TRBD1 matching 7 bases. CDR3 length equals 13 residues. J was trimmed by 13 bases and V by 0 bases; bases with no gene match: 3. Germline V gene data show CDR1 as MGHRA and CDR2 as YSYEKL.

With respect to this clone: The same CDR3 also results from other DNA sequences found in this sample. The chain joins TRBV28 to TRBJ2-7; tentatively, D is TRBD1 or TRBD2 (5 bases each). CDR1 and CDR2 from the germline V gene are MDHEN and SYDVKM. The V end was cut by 3 bases, the J end by 2 bases, with 8 bases between. The CDR3 contains 13 residues. CDR3 sequence reads: CASSFRGAYEQYF. The CDR3 DNA reads as TGTGCCAGCAGTTTTCGAGGGGCCTACGAGCAGTACTTC.

The rearrangement joins TRBV9 to TRBJ2-3; D is tentatively TRBD1 or TRBD2 (5 bases each). Germline loops: CDR1 SGDLS, CDR2 YYNGEE. The CDR3 is 16 amino acids. V lost 4 bases, J lost 0 bases, and 15 bases lay in between. DNA for the CDR3: TGTGCCAGCAGCCCAAGGCAGGGCGGGAGCACAGATACGCAGTATTTT. Translating gives CASSPRQGGSTDTQYF. The full variable domain, completed using reference TRBV9 and TRBJ2-3, is DSGVTQTPKHLITATGQRVTLRCSPRSGDLSVYWYQQSLDQGLQFLIQYYNGEERAKGNILERFSAQQFPDLHSELNLSSLELGDSALYFCASSPRQGGSTDTQYFGPGTRLTVL.

This chain links TRBV15 with TRBJ1-5; weak D call: TRBD1 (6 bases). V dropped 3 bases and J dropped 7 bases, with 19 bases sitting between them. The CDR3 covers 16 residues. Per germline, CDR1 LNHNV and CDR2 YYDKDF (reference sequence). DNA for the CDR3: TGTGCCACCAGCAGCGCCCTACAGGGCCCCTGGCAGCCCCAGCATTTT. Its translation: CATSSALQGPWQPQHF.

V is TRBV6-4 and J is TRBJ1-5, with D tentatively TRBD1 (6 bases). Germline assignment: CDR1 MRHNA and CDR2 SNTAGT. Between the trimmed V and J ends, which lost 9 bases and 7 bases, there was a span of 19 bases. The CDR3 sequence is 14 residues long. The CDR3, as DNA: TGTGCCAGGGGAGGGGCAGGGGCCGGGCAGCCCCAGCATTTT. The encoded protein is CARGGAGAGQPQHF.

This chain links TRBV4-1 with TRBJ2-3; D is unresolved. Deletions cut 1 base from V and 0 bases from J, with 8 bases between. The CDR3 is made up of 15 amino acids. Germline-derived CDR1 and CDR2 are MGHRA and YSYEKL. Written as DNA, the CDR3 is TGCGCCAGCAGCCAAGGGGATACTAGCACAGATACGCAGTATTTT. It is translated as CASSQGDTSTDTQYF.

The rearrangement links TRBV10-1 to TRBJ1-1, with TRBD1 matching 10 bases. CDR3 length: 15 residues. The junction had 5 bases not matched to a gene; V was cut back by 6 bases and J by 1 base. Germline V gives CDR1 WNHNN, CDR2 SYGVQD (reference sequence). CDR3 loop: CASSQGQGTNTEAFF. CDR3 nucleotide sequence: TGCGCCAGCAGCCAGGGACAGGGGACGAACACTGAAGCTTTCTTT.

V usage is TRBV10-3 and J usage is TRBJ1-3; 11 bases are shared with TRBD1. The trim removed 7 bases at V and 1 base at J, leaving 6 bases unmatched. This CDR3 is built from 16 residues. Germline V CDR1 and CDR2: ENHRY, SYGVKD. The CDR3 sequence: CAITGTGGSSGNTIYF. CDR3 sequence (DNA): TGTGCCATCACCGGGACAGGGGGGTCGTCTGGAAACACCATATATTTT.

The gene calls are TRBV27 and TRBJ2-1; 8 bases are a match to TRBD2. Germline V gene data show CDR1 as MNHEY and CDR2 as SMNVEV (reference sequence). Losses at the gene ends were 6 bases for V and 8 bases for J; bases not matched to a gene: 9. This CDR3 contains 14 residues. CDR3 nucleotide sequence: TGTGCCAGCAGCCACGGGGGGGCGGTCGATGAGCAGTTCTTC. It is translated as CASSHGGAVDEQFF.